This TCR beta chain emerged from a study of blood T cell repertoires in COVID-19. TCRdb's copy holds only in-frame clones and misses some; the assay was immunoSEQ multiplex PCR. The top ten clones hold about 3.3% of a sample with some 220,000 clones, over 75% of them seen once. With 3 bases clipped from V and 7 bases from J, the junction kept 1 base outside the gene matches. The CDR3 covers 13 residues. Germline CDR1 is LNHDA and CDR2 is SQIVND (reference sequence). V usage is TRBV19 and J usage is TRBJ1-1, with 11 bases that match TRBD1. Sequenced sample: PBMCs or T cells enriched from blood (not recorded which). This clonotype was sampled from a woman aged 18-29 years in a cohort exposed to, infected with or recovered from COVID-19 (not recorded which). The DNA of the CDR3 is TGTGCCAGTAGTATCGGGACAGGGGGTGAAGCTTTCTTT. Amino acid sequence: CASSIGTGGEAFF.